This TCR beta chain is drawn from a study of CD8 T cells in ankylosing spondylitis. Broader study findings: Researchers reportedly found disease-linked clones significantly enriched in matched ankylosing spondylitis synovial fluid. A TCR beta motif made of several highly homologous variants seemed typical of ankylosing spondylitis blood.

TCRdb re-analysed the 5' RACE reads in MiXCR, keeping a single row per CDR3 protein. Of a few hundred thousand distinct CDR3 sequences in the sample, under 25% were seen once. Details on this clonotype: Its antigen is not identified.

The TCR was taken from a female donor with ankylosing spondylitis or in good health (not recorded which). Sequenced input: blood, either unsorted or a sorted T cell fraction (not recorded which).

CDR3 DNA: TGCAGTGCTAGATACAGGGTCCCCGGGGAGCTGTTTTTT. It codes for CSARYRVPGELFF. The V and J genes are TRBV20-1 and TRBJ2-2; perhaps TRBD1 as D (6 bases). The V end was cut by 2 bases, the J end by 6 bases, with 10 bases between. The germline gives CDR1 DFQATT, CDR2 SNEGSKA (reference sequence). The CDR3 is 13 amino acids.